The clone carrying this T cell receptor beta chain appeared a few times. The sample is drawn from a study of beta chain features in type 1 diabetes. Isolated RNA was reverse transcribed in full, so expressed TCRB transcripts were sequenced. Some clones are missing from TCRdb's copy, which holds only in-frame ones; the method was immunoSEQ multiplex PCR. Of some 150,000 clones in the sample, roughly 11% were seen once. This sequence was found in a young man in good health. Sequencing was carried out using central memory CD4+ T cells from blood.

CDR3 sequence: CASSLANQGNGYTF. The CDR3 DNA sequence: TGTGCCAGCAGCTTAGCAAACCAGGGGAATGGCTACACCTTC. The chain links TRBV7-9 to TRBJ1-2; possibly TRBD1 for D (6 bases). The V end was cut by 0 bases, the J end by 6 bases, with 11 bases between. Germline V gives CDR1 SEHNR, CDR2 FQNEAQ (reference sequence). This CDR3 has 14 amino acids.